This entry lists 10 T cell receptor beta chains sequenced from one sample in a study of T cell repertoires in cytomegalovirus infection. TCRdb re-called the reads with MiXCR, one entry per CDR3 protein. Among around 530,000 distinct CDR3 sequences listed, 16% were seen once. Sample: CD8+ T cells from PBMCs. Source of these receptors: a human donor in good health (CMV status not recorded). Some clones in this sample may be carry-over from other donors' samples.

The table lists this clonotype with many counts. The V gene is TRBV9, the J gene TRBJ2-7; tentatively, D is TRBD2 (5 bases). V was pared by 4 bases and J by 1 base, with 12 bases between. Germline CDR1 is SGDLS and CDR2 is YYNGEE. There are 14 residues in the CDR3. This CDR3 reads CASSPGISSYEQYF. Here the CDR3 DNA reads TGTGCCAGCAGCCCCGGGATCTCTTCCTACGAGCAGTACTTC.

The chain combines TRBV20-1 with TRBJ1-2; TRBD1 matches 10 bases. This CDR3 is built from 16 residues. J lost 4 bases, V lost 4 bases, and 12 bases had no gene match. Germline CDR1 reads DFQATT; CDR2 reads SNEGSKA (reference sequence). CDR3 sequence (DNA): TGCAGTGCTACCGGGACAGGGGAAGGGTCTGTCTATGGCTACACCTTC. Its translation is CSATGTGEGSVYGYTF.

The J gene is TRBJ1-2, the V gene TRBV18, with 9 nucleotides matching TRBD1. Germline V gene data show CDR1 as KGHSH and CDR2 as LQKENI. This CDR3 contains 16 residues. With V trimmed by 3 bases and J by 6 bases, 11 bases remained unmatched. Here the CDR3 reads CASSPHGGQGLDGYTF. The DNA of the CDR3 is TGTGCCAGCTCACCTCACGGGGGACAGGGACTCGATGGCTACACCTTC.

The CDR3 DNA reads as TGCAGTGCTAGCGGGGGGGAGGGCACAGATACGCAGTATTTT. This codes for CSASGGEGTDTQYF. The chain is built from TRBV20-1 and TRBJ2-3; 8 positions match TRBD2. J gave up 1 base and V 3 bases, and 3 bases lay outside the gene matches. The CDR3 has 14 residues. Germline-derived CDR1 and CDR2 are DFQATT and SNEGSKA (reference sequence).

The chain uses TRBV27 and TRBJ1-1; D uncertain. Deletions cut 5 bases from V and 2 bases from J, with 15 bases between. There are 15 residues in the CDR3. Per germline, CDR1 MNHEY and CDR2 SMNVEV (reference sequence). CDR3 sequence reads: CASSLDKALNTEAFF. The CDR3, as DNA: TGTGCCAGCAGTCTCGACAAGGCGCTAAACACTGAAGCTTTCTTT.

The rearrangement uses TRBV27 and TRBJ2-1; D ambiguous. The germline gives CDR1 MNHEY, CDR2 SMNVEV (reference sequence). The CDR3 loop spans 12 amino acids. Trimming shortened V by 5 bases and J by 7 bases, and 9 bases separated the two germline ends. The CDR3 spells CASSVNGNEQFF. In DNA form, the CDR3 reads TGTGCCAGCAGTGTAAATGGGAATGAGCAGTTCTTC.

Ten or more counts support this clonotype. The V gene is TRBV27, the J gene TRBJ1-5; TRBD1 might be the D (5 bases). V was trimmed by 3 bases and J by 2 bases, leaving 14 bases between them. Germline V lookup: CDR1 MNHEY, CDR2 SMNVEV (reference sequence). The CDR3 has 16 amino acids. The CDR3 region is CASSLGPFTGNQPQHF. The CDR3, as DNA: TGTGCCAGCAGTTTGGGACCCTTTACGGGCAATCAGCCCCAGCATTTT.

Notes on this clonotype: It is likely a read error, because the conserved phenylalanine at the end of the CDR3 is missing. The J gene is TRBJ2-7, the V gene TRBV9; 8 nucleotides match TRBD2. Germline V lookup: CDR1 SGDLS, CDR2 YYNGEE. This CDR3 has 13 amino acids. J gave up 4 bases and V 4 bases, and 4 bases lay outside the gene matches. CDR3: CASSKSGSYEQYL. CDR3 nucleotide sequence: TGTGCCAGCAGCAAAAGCGGGAGTTACGAGCAGTACTTA.

This clonotype has a count of ten or more. V usage is TRBV28 and J usage is TRBJ2-2, with D possibly being TRBD1 (6 bases). The CDR3 runs 15 residues. Per germline, CDR1 MDHEN and CDR2 SYDVKM. The V end was cut by 5 bases, the J end by 1 base, with 11 bases between. CDR3 in DNA: TGTGCCAGCAGTGCCAACAGGGAGAACACCGGGGAGCTGTTTTTT. Protein product: CASSANRENTGELFF.

This clonotype was seen only a few times. The V gene is TRBV6-1, the J gene TRBJ2-3, with 10 positions matching TRBD2. This CDR3 spans 18 amino acids. Looked up from germline, CDR1 is MNHNS and CDR2 is SASEGT. V lost 5 bases, J lost 0 bases, and 11 bases stayed unmatched. CDR3: CASSLGSTSGFSTDTQYF. The CDR3 region has the DNA TGTGCCAGCAGTTTGGGGTCGACTAGCGGGTTTAGCACAGATACGCAGTATTTT.